The entry below describes one TCR beta chain. The antigen remains unidentified. This sample was taken from a study of CD8 T cells in Susac syndrome. General study points: Regarding the TCR sequencing and HLA analysis, the study admitted that a relatively small number of individuals were involved.

The V gene lost 2 bases and the J gene lost 6 bases, with 7 bases spanning the gap. The CDR3 is 12 amino acids. RNA was extracted with the RNeasy kit, and a quantity of roughly 0.5 to 1 ug was reverse transcribed using random hexamers. The authors amplified TCR beta CDR3 across 54 Vbeta and 13 Jbeta using immunoSEQ multiplex PCR. Via MiXCR, TCRdb re-called the immunoSEQ multiplex PCR reads, giving one row per CDR3 protein. This sample carries 400,000 to 550,000 distinct CDR3 sequences, roughly 85% of them seen once, and the ten largest clones take 0.09% to 0.15%. Source material: CD8+ T cells from PBMCs. The clonotype comes from a human donor with multiple sclerosis. The chain couples TRBV12-3 or TRBV12-4 to TRBJ2-5; D is ambiguous. CDR3 amino acids: CASSLFSQTQYF. The CDR3, as DNA: TGTGCCAGCAGTTTATTTTCCCAGACCCAGTACTTC.